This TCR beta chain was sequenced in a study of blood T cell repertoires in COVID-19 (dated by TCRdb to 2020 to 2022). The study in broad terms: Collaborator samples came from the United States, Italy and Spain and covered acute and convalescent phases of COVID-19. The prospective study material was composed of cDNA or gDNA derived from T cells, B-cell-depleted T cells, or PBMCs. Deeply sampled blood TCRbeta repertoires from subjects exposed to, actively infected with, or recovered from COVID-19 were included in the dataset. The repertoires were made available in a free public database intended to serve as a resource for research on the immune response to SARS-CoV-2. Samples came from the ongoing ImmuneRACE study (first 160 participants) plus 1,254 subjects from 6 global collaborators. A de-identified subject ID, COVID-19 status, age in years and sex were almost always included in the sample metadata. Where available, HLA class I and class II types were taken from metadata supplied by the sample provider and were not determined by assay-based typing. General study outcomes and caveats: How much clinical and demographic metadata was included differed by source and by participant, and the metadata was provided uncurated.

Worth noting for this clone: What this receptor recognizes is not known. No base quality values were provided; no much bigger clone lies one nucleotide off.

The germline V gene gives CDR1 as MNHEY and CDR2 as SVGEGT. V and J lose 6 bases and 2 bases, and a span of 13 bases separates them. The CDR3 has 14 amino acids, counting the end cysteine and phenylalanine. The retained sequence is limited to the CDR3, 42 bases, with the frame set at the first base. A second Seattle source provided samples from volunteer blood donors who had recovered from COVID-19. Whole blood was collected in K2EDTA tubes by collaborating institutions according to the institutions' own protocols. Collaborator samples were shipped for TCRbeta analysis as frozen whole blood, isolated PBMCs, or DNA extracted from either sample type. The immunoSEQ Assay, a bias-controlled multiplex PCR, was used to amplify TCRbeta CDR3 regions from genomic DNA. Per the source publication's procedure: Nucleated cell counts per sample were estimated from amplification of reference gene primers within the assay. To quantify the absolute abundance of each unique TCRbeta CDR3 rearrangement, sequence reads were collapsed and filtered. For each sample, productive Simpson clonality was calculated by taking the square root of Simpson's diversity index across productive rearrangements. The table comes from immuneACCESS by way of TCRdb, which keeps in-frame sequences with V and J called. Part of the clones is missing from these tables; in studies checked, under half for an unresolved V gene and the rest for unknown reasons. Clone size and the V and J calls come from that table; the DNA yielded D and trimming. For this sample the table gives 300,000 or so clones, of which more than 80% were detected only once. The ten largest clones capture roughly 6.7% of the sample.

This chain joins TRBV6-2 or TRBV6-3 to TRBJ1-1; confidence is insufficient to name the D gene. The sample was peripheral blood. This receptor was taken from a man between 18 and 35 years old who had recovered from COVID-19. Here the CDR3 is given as CASSSTPINTEAFF. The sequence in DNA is TGTGCCAGCAGCTCGACACCGATAAACACTGAAGCTTTCTTT.